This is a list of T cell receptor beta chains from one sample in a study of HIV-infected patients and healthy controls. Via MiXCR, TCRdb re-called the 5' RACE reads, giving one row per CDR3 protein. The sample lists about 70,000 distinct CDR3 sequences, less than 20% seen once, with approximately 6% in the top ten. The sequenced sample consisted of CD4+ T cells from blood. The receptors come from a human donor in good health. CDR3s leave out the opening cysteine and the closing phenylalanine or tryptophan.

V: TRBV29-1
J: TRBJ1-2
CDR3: SVEGSLDGYT

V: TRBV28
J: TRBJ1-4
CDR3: ASSLSDRGITNEKLF

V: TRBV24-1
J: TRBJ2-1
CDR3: ATRASTSGRAFEQF

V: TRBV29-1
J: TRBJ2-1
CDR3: SVQGQTPYNEQF

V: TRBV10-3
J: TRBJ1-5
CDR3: AISRGQPQH

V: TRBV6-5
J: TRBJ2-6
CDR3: ASMRSASGANVLT

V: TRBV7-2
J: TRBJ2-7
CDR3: ASSHHTSGARYEQY

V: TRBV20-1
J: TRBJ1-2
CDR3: SANHLSNYGYT

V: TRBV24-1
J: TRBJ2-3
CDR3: ATRPAGLDTQY

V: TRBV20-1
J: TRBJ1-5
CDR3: SARARTGINQPQH

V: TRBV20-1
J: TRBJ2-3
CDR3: SARDSARSTDTQY

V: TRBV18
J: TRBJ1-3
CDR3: ASSPLFQRNSGNTIY

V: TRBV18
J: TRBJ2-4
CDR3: ASSDSQGAWDIQY

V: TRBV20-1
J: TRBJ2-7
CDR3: SARDQGLGHHEQY

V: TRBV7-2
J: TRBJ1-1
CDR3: ASSLEGHTNLAF

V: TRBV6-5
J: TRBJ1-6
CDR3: ASSYSGGGGSPLH

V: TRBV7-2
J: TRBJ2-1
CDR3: ASTGEIGLAGSYNEQF

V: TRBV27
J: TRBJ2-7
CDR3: ASSFKQGRQY

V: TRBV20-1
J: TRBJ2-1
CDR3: SASSVAGLSHEQF

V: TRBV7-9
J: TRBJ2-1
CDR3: ASSFGEREGRNEQF

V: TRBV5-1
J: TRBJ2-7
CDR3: ASSLAGTSGGSYEQY

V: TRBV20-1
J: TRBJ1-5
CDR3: SARGLTDHGNNQPQH

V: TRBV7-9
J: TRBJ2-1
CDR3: ASSKPAGGQSYNEQF

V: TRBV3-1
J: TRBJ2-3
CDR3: ASSPRGGPTDTQY

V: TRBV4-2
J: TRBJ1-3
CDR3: ASSQERTGKTGNTIY

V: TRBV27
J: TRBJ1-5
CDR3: ASSLRANLNQPQH

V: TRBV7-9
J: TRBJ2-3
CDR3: ASSTIRGGTTDTQY

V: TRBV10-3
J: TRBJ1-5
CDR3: AISDFSGNQPQH

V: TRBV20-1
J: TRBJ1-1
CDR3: SASPDSRTEAF

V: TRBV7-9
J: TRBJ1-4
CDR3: ASSELQEKLF

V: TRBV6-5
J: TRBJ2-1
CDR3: ASSHPLAGEQF

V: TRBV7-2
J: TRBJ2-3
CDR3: ASSLDLAVNTQY

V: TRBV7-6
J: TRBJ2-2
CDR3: ASSAFRTGELF

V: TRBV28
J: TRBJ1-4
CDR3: ATDDRGRGKLF

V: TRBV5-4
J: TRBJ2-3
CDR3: ASSRGASGRADTQY

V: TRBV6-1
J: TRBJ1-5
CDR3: ASSESGFNQPQH

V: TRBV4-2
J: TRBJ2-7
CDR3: ASSQGLEGYEQY

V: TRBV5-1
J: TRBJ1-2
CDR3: ASSFTGGYGYT

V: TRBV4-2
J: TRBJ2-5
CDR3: ASSQGTSGRGETQY

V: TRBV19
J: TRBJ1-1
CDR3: ASSFLGSLGGDTEAF

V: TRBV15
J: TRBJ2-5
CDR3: ATSRDLSVFGLSPQETQY